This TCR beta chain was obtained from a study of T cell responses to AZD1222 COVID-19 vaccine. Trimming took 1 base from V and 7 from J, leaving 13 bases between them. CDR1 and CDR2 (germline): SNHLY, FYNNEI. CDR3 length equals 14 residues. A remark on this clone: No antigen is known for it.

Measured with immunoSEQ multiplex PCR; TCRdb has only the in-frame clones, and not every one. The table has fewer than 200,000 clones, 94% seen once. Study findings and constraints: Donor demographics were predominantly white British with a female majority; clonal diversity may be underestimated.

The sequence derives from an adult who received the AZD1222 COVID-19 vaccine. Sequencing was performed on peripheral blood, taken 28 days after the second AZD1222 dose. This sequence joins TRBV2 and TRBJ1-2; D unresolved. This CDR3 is CASSEVVVLGGYTF. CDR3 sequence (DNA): TGTGCCAGCAGTGAAGTCGTGGTCTTGGGTGGCTACACCTTC. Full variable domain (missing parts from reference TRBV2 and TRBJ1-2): EPEVTQTPSHQVTQMGQEVILRCVPISNHLYFYWYRQILGQKVEFLVSFYNNEISEKSEIFDDQFSVERPDGSNFTLKIRSTKLEDSAMYFCASSEVVVLGGYTFGSGTRLTVV.